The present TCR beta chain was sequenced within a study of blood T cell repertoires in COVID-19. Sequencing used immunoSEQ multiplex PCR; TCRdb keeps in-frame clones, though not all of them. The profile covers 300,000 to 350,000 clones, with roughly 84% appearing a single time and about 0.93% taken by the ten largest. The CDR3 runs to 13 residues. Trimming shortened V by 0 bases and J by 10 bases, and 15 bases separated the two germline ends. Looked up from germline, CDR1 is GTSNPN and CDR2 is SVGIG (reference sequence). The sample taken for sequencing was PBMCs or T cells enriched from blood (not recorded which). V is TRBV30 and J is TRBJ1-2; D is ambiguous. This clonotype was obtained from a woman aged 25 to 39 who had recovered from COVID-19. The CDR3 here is CAWSVSGPRNYTF. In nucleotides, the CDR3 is TGTGCCTGGAGTGTAAGCGGGCCACGGAACTACACCTTC.